This T cell receptor beta chain originates from a study of a mutant IDH1 vaccine in newly diagnosed glioma. Across the study: A roughly 60% male, approximately 38% female split and a mean age of roughly 44 years characterized treated patients.

Remarks on this clone: Its antigen is not known.

Trimming pared 0 bases from V and 3 bases from J, leaving 5 bases between. The CDR3 length is 13 residues. CDR1 and CDR2 from the germline V gene are SGHTS and YDEGEE. Time point reported: baseline, week 1 (first vaccination visit). The treatment is: pre-vaccination baseline after standard-of-care therapy. Study outcomes and limitations: Around 92% of patients showed vaccine-induced immune responses across multiple MHC alleles.

Clones were sequenced by immunoSEQ multiplex PCR, and TCRdb holds only the in-frame ones, with some missing. In the table there are tens of thousands of clones, around 79% of which are singletons. The sample was PBMCs, taken from a glioma patient treated with radiotherapy, temozolomide or both. The receptor was derived from a man aged 50-59 years with glioma. The chain couples TRBV5-8 to TRBJ2-3; D unresolved. CDR3 sequence: CASSLVGTDTQYF. CDR3 coding DNA: TGTGCCAGCAGCTTGGTGGGGACAGATACGCAGTATTTT. Full variable domain (outside the CDR3, taken from reference TRBV5-8 and TRBJ2-3): EAGVTQSPTHLIKTRGQQATLRCSPISGHTSVYWYQQALGLGLQFLLWYDEGEERNRGNFPPRFSGRQFPNYSSELNVNALELEDSALYLCASSLVGTDTQYFGPGTRLTVL.